This entry describes one T cell receptor beta chain. V lost 7 bases and J 10 bases, leaving 10 bases between the germline ends. The CDR3 is made up of 10 amino acids. Germline assignment: CDR1 MGHDK and CDR2 SYGVNS. This record belongs to a study of long-term antiretroviral therapy in people with HIV. Researchers report immunoSEQ v3.0 was run at survey level. Produced via immunoSEQ multiplex PCR; TCRdb's table is partial and in-frame only. The table records fewer than 40,000 clones, approximately 86% of them present only once. The chain uses TRBV25-1 and TRBJ2-5; possibly TRBD1 for D (6 bases). This sample comprised unsorted PBMCs, obtained just before starting antiretroviral therapy. The TCR originated in a young woman with HIV. DNA for the CDR3: TGTGCCAGCAACACAGGGATCCAGTACTTC. Protein product: CASNTGIQYF.